One TCR beta chain is described in this entry. Its antigen is undetermined. Naivety among CD8 cells was defined by CD45RO negativity and positive CCR7 selection, thereby excluding terminally differentiated effector memory CD45RA+ cells. Every subset had its genomic DNA shared out evenly among several immunoSEQ plates. Repertoires were generated with immunoSEQ multiplex PCR, while TCRdb's copy carries only in-frame clones and drops some. The table includes 1.5 million to 2.5 million clones, about 95% detected once. With 3 bases removed from V and 6 bases from J, the gap between germline ends came to 14 bases. CDR1 is MNHNS and CDR2 is SASEGT in the germline V gene. The CDR3 spans 15 residues. This sample was included in a study of shared clonotypes between healthy human individuals. Study-wide findings and caveats: Clonotypes shared by all four donors outscored non-shared clonotypes in generation probability. Despite large depth, rarefaction showed incomplete sorted-subset sequencing.

The sample taken for sequencing was naive CD8+ T cells sorted from blood. This sequence was found in a young man in good health. J is TRBJ2-2 and V is TRBV6-1, with D perhaps TRBD1 or TRBD2 (7 bases each). Written as DNA, the CDR3 is TGTGCCAGCAGTGATTGGGCAGGGGGGGCCGGGGAGCTGTTTTTT. Encoded protein: CASSDWAGGAGELFF.